This T cell receptor beta chain was documented in a study of technical replicates of blood from a handful of donors. Trimming at V came to 5 bases and at J to 3 bases, leaving 14 bases not matched to a gene. The CDR3 covers 18 residues. CDR1 and CDR2 from the germline V gene are SGHAT and FQNNGV. Using immunoSEQ multiplex PCR, the repertoire was profiled, and TCRdb retains in-frame clones only, with some absent. Of 65,000 to 90,000 clones detected, 90% appear once; the ten largest clones hold 4.5% to 5%. This clonotype was sampled from a human donor in good health. Some clones in this sample may be carry-over from other donors' samples. Input material: PBMCs. The chain is built from TRBV11-2 and TRBJ1-1, with 11 bases lining up with TRBD1. CDR3 DNA sequence: TGTGCCAGCAGCCTAAGGATCTGGACAGGGGGCAGGGACACTGAAGCTTTCTTT. It codes for CASSLRIWTGGRDTEAFF.